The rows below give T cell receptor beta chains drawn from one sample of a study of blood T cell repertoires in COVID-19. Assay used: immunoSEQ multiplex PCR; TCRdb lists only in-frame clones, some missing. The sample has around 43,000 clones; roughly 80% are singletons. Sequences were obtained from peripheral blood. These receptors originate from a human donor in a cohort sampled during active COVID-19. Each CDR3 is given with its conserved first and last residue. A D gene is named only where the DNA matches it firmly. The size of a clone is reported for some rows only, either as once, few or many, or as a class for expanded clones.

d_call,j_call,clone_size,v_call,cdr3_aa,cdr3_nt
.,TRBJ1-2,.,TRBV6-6,CASTERIQSYGYTF,TGTGCCAGCACCGAAAGAATACAGAGCTATGGCTACACCTTC
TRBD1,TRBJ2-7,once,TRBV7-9,CASSLGNRGDEQYF,TGTGCCAGCAGCTTAGGGAACAGGGGGGACGAGCAGTACTTC
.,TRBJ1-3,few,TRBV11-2,CASSLVRGSFGNTIYF,TGTGCCAGCAGCTTAGTACGGGGGTCCTTTGGAAACACCATATATTTT
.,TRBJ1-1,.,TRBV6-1,CASSEWRENTEAFF,TGTGCCAGCAGTGAATGGAGGGAGAACACTGAAGCTTTCTTT
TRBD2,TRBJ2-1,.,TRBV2,CASRGAGSYNEQFF,TGTGCCAGCAGGGGAGCGGGATCCTACAATGAGCAGTTCTTC
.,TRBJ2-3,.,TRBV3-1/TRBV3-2,CASSPSPVTDTQYF,TGTGCCAGCAGTCCTAGTCCAGTCACAGATACGCAGTATTTT
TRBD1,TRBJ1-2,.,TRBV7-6,CASSRLQGTDYGYTF,TGTGCCAGCAGCCGATTACAGGGGACCGACTATGGCTACACCTTC
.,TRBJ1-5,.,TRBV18,CASSPRQNNQPQHF,TGTGCCAGCTCACCCAGACAGAATAATCAGCCCCAGCATTTT
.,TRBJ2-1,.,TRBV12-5,CASGLEEGEQFF,TGTGCTAGTGGTTTGGAAGAGGGTGAGCAGTTCTTC
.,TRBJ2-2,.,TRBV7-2,CASSLSRVTGGELFF,TGTGCCAGCAGCTTAAGCAGGGTGACGGGCGGGGAGCTGTTTTTT